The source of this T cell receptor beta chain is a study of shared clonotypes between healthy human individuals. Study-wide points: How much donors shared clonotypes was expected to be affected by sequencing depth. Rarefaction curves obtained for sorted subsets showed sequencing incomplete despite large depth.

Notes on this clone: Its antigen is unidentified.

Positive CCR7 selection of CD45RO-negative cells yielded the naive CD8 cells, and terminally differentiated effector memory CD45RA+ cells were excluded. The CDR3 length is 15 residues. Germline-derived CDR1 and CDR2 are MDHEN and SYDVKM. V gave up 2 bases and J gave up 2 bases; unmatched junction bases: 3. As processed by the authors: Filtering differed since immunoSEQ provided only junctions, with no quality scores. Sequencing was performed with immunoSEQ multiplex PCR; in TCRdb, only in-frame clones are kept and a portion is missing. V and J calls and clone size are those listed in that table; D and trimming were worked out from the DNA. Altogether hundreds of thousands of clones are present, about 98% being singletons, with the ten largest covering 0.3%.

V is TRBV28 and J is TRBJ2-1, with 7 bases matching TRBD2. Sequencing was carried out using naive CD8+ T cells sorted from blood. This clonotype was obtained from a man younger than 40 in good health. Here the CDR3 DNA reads TGTGCCAGCAGTTTAGCGGGAGTGCCCTACAATGAGCAGTTCTTC. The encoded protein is CASSLAGVPYNEQFF.